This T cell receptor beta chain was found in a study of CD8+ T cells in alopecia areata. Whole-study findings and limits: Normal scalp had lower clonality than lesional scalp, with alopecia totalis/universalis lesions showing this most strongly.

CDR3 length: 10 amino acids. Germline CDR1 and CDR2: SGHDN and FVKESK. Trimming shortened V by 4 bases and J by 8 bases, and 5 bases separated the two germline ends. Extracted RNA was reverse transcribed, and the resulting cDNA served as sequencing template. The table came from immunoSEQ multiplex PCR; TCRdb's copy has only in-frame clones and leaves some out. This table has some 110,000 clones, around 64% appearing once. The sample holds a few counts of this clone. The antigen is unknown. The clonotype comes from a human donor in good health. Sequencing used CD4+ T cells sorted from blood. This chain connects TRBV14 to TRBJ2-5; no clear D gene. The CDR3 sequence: CASSRGTQYF. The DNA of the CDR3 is TGTGCCAGCAGCCGAGGTACCCAGTACTTC.